This T cell receptor (beta chain) came from a study of long-term antiretroviral therapy in people with HIV. Study results and caveats: Pre-ART expanded clones dominated the repertoire at every time point. Transplant donor controls retained higher diversity, though diversity increased after ART.

For this clone: What it binds is not known.

The run of the v3.0 immunoSEQ assay was at survey level. Produced via immunoSEQ multiplex PCR; TCRdb's table is partial and in-frame only. This table holds about 29,000 clones, less than 90% found once. CDR3 length: 13 amino acids. Germline V gene lookup returns CDR1 LNHDA and CDR2 SQIVND (reference sequence). After removal of 1 base from V and 10 bases from J, the junction contained 4 bases not matched to a gene. At least two post-ART and at least one pre-ART PBMC sample were available for each donor. This chain uses TRBV19 with TRBJ2-3, with 8 positions matching TRBD2. This TCR derives from a man aged 50 to 59 with HIV. Sequenced here: unsorted PBMCs, sampled around 5 years before starting antiretroviral therapy. In nucleotides, the CDR3 is TGTGCCAGTAGTATAGGACGGGAGGGTGCGCAGTATTTT. Amino acids: CASSIGREGAQYF. The full variable domain, with the rest looked up from reference TRBV19 and TRBJ2-3, is DGGITQSPKYLFRKEGQNVTLSCEQNLNHDAMYWYRQDPGQGLRLIYYSQIVNDFQKGDIAEGYSVSREKKESFPLTVTSAQKNPTAFYLCASSIGREGAQYFGPGTRLTVL.